Ten or more counts support the clone carrying this T cell receptor beta chain. The time point denotes: before trial treatment. This specimen belongs to a study of low-dose radiotherapy and immunotherapy resistance in tumors. The wider study: The regimen for patients comprised intravenous nivolumab 240 mg every two weeks plus intravenous ipilimumab 1 mg/kg every six weeks. With TRAV- and TRBV-specific primers, first-strand cDNA was made, covering the alpha and beta chains. Every two weeks, the protocol called for intravenous cyclophosphamide at 200 mg/m2. It was given one day before each radiation and immunotherapy administration.

A roughly 20-cycle PCR with a constant-region primer and V-primer adapter amplified TCRs. TCRdb used MiXCR to reprocess the reads, holding one entry per CDR3 protein. The profile shows tens of thousands of distinct CDR3 sequences, 10% to 15% of them singletons. Germline V gene lookup returns CDR1 GTSNPN and CDR2 SVGIG (reference sequence). Trimming shortened V by 7 bases and J by 0 bases, and 15 bases separated the two germline ends. This CDR3 is 15 amino acids long. The source of this sequence is a female donor with ovarian cancer. This chain links TRBV30 with TRBJ2-2; D assignment may be TRBD1 or TRBD2 (5 bases each). Here the sequenced sample was PBMCs, taken before treatment. The CDR3: CASPGQHANTGELFF. The CDR3 coding sequence is TGTGCCTCCCCGGGGCAGCACGCGAACACCGGGGAGCTGTTTTTT.